This T cell receptor (beta chain) stems from a study of shared clonotypes between healthy human individuals. Overall study results and limits: Collection of samples was limited to blood; tissue repertoires likely differ. For naive CD4 cells, roughly 5% of clonotypes were shared across a handful of donors.

The run depth of the assay was deep. Each sorted subset replicate got 200 ng genomic DNA, roughly 30,000 genomes. Some clones are missing from TCRdb's copy, which holds only in-frame ones; the method was immunoSEQ multiplex PCR. The sample records just over 2,000,000 clones, 85% to 95% being singletons. Comments on this clone: Its target is not known.

From germline, CDR1 is SNHLY and CDR2 FYNNEI. The CDR3 has 15 residues. Trimming at V came to 4 bases and at J to 4 bases, leaving 5 bases not matched to a gene. The naive CD8 population came from CD45RO-negative cells selected for CCR7, without terminally differentiated effector memory CD45RA+ cells. The receptor was isolated from a man between 18 and 29 years old in good health. Sequencing used naive CD8+ T cells sorted from blood. The chain employs TRBV2 and TRBJ2-5; 11 bases are a match to TRBD2. Here the CDR3 reads CASSGSGRVPETQYF. The CDR3 nucleotides read TGTGCCAGCAGTGGTAGCGGGAGGGTTCCAGAGACCCAGTACTTC.